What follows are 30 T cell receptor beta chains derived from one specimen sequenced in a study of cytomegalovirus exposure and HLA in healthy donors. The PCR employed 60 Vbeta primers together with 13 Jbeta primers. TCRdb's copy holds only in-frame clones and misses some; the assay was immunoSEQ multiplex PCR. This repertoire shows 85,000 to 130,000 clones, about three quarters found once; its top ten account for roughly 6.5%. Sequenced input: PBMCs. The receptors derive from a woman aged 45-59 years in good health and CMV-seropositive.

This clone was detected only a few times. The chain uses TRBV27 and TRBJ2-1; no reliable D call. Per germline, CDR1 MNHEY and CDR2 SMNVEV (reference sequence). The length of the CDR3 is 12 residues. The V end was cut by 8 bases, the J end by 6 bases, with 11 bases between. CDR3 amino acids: CASAFIANEQFF. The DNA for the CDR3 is TGTGCCAGCGCGTTTATTGCCAATGAGCAGTTCTTC.

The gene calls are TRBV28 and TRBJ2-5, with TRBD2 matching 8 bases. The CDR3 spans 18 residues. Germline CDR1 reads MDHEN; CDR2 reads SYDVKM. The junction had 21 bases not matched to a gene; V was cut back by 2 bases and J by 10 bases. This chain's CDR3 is CASSLSLVGTSGPRDQYF. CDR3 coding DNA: TGTGCCAGCAGTTTAAGCTTGGTTGGTACTAGCGGTCCCAGGGACCAGTACTTC.

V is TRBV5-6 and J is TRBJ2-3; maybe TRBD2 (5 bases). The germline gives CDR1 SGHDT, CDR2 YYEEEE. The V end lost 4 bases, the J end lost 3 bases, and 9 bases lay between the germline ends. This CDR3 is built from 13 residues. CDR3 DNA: TGTGCCAGCAGCCTAGGACTTACAGATACGCAGTATTTT. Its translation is CASSLGLTDTQYF. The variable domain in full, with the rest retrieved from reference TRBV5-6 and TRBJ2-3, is DAGVTQSPTHLIKTRGQQVTLRCSPKSGHDTVSWYQQALGQGPQFIFQYYEEEERQRGNFPDRFSGHQFPNYSSELNVNALLLGDSALYLCASSLGLTDTQYFGPGTRLTVL.

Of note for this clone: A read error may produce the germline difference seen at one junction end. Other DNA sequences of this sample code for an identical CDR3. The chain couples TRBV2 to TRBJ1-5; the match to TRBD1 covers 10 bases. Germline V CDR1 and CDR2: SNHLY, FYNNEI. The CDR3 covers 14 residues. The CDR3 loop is CASSRDRGNQPQHF. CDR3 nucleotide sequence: TGTGCCAGCAGCCGGGACAGGGGCAACCAGCCCCAGCATTTT. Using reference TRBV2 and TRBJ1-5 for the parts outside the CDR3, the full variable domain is EPEVTQTPSHQVTQMGQEVILRCVPISNHLYFYWYRQILGQKVEFLVSFYNNEISEKSEIFDDQFSVERPDGSNFTLKIRSTKLEDSAMYFCASSRDRGNQPQHFGDGTRLSIL.

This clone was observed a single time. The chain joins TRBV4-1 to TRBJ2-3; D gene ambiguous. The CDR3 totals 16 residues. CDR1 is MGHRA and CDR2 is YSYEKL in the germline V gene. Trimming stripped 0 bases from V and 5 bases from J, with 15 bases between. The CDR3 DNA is TGCGCCAGCAGCCAAGATAATGGCAGGCCCTTAGATACGCAGTATTTT. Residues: CASSQDNGRPLDTQYF.

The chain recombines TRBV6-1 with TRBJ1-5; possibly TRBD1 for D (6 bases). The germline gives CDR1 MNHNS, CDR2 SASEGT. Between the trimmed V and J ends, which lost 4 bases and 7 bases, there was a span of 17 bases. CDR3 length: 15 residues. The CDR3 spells CASSATGTDRQPQHF. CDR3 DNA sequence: TGTGCCAGCAGTGCCACAGGGACCGATCGGCAGCCCCAGCATTTT.

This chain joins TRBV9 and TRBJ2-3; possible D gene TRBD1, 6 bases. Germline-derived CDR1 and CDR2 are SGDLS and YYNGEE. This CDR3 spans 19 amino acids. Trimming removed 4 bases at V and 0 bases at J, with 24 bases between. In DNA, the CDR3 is TGTGCCAGCAGCCCCGACAGGTTCACAAGTTCCCCTAGCACAGATACGCAGTATTTT. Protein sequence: CASSPDRFTSSPSTDTQYF.

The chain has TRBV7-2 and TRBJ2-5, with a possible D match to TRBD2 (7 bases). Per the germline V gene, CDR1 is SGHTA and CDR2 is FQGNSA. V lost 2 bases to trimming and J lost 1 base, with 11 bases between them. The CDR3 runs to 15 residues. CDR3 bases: TGTGCCAGCAGCTTAATGAGGGGGGGCCAAGAGACCCAGTACTTC. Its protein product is CASSLMRGGQETQYF.

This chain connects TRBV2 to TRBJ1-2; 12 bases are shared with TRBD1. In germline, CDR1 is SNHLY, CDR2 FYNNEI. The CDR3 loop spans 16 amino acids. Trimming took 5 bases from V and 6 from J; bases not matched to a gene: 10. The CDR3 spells CASSRGQGALGDGYTF. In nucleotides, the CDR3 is TGTGCCAGCAGTCGGGGACAGGGGGCTCTAGGGGATGGCTACACCTTC.

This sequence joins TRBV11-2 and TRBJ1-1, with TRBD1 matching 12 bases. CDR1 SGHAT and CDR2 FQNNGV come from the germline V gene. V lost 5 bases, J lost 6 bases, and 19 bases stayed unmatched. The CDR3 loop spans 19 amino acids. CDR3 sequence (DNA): TGTGCCAGCAGCACCAGACGTCCCGGGACAGGGGGCGAGGGCGCTGAAGCTTTCTTT. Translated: CASSTRRPGTGGEGAEAFF.

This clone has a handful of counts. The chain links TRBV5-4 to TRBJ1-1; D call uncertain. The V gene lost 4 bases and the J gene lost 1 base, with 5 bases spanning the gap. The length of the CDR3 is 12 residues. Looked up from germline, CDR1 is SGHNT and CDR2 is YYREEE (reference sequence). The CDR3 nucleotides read TGTGCCAGCAGCGCGAAGAACACTGAAGCTTTCTTT. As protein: CASSAKNTEAFF.

The CDR3 sequence is CASRRGFEEKLFF. CDR3 DNA sequence: TGTGCCAGCAGACGGGGGTTCGAGGAAAAACTGTTTTTT. V usage is TRBV2 and J usage is TRBJ1-4, with a possible D match to TRBD1 (5 bases). V lost 6 bases, J lost 8 bases, and 13 bases lay in between. Germline CDR1 and CDR2: SNHLY and FYNNEI. The CDR3 covers 13 residues.

As DNA, the CDR3 is TGTGCCAGCAGCGCCTCCAGGGGCTACGAGCAGTACTTC. The encoded protein is CASSASRGYEQYF. The chain recombines TRBV7-6 with TRBJ2-5; tentatively, D is TRBD1 (6 bases). The J call may be incorrect, as the DNA end agrees better with TRBJ2-7. The CDR3 spans 13 residues. Germline CDR1 reads SGHVS; CDR2 reads FNYEAQ.

The CDR3 sequence: CASSFGAINEKLFF. The CDR3 coding sequence is TGTGCCAGCAGCTTCGGTGCAATTAATGAAAAACTGTTTTTT. The chain recombines TRBV7-9 with TRBJ1-4; no clear D gene. This CDR3 is built from 14 residues. CDR1 and CDR2 from the germline V gene are SEHNR and FQNEAQ (reference sequence). The V and J ends lost 3 bases and 4 bases respectively, with 9 bases between them.

The CDR3 loop is CASSQEGLGSPLHF. The CDR3, as DNA: TGTGCCAGCAGCCAAGAGGGGCTCGGTTCACCCCTCCACTTT. The J gene is TRBJ1-6, the V gene TRBV4-2; a possible D gene is TRBD1 (5 bases). The length of the CDR3 is 14 residues. The germline V gene encodes CDR1 LGHNA and CDR2 YNFKEQ. Trimming left V 0 bases short and J 9 bases short, with 9 bases between.

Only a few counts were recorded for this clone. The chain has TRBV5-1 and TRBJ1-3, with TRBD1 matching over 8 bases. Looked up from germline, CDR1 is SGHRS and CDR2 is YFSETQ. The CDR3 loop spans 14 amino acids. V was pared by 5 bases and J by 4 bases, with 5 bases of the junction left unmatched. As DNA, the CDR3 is TGCGCCAGCAGAACTGGGACAGGCGGAAACACCATATATTTT. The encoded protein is CASRTGTGGNTIYF.

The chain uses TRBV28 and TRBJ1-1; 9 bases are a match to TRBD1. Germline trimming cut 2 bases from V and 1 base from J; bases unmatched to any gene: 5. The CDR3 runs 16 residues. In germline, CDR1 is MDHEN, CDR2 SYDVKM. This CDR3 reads CASSLRTGASNTEAFF. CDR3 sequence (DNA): TGTGCCAGCAGTTTACGGACAGGGGCTTCGAACACTGAAGCTTTCTTT.

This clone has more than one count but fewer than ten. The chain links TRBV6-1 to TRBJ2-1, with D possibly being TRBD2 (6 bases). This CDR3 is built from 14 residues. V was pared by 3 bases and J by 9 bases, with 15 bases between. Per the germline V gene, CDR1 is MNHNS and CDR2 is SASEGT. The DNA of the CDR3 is TGTGCCAGCAGTGAGGAGGGAGAGGCCGTTGAGCAGTTCTTC. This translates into CASSEEGEAVEQFF.

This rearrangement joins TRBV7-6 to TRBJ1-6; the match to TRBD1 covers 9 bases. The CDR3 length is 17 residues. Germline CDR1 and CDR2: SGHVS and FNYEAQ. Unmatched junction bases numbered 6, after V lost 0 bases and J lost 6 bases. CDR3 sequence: CASSLALPGQGNSPLHF. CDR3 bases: TGTGCCAGCAGCTTAGCGCTACCGGGACAGGGTAATTCACCCCTCCACTTT.

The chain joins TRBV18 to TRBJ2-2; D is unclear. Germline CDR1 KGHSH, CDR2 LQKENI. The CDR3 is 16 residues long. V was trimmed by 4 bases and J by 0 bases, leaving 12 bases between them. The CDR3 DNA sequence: TGTGCCAGCTCACGGTTGGGCCAGCCGAACACCGGGGAGCTGTTTTTT. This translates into CASSRLGQPNTGELFF.

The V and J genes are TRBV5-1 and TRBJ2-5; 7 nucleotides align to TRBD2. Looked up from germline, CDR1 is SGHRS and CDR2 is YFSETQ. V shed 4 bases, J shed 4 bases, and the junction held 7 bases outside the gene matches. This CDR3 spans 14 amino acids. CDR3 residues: CASSPQLATETQYF. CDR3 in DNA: TGCGCCAGCAGCCCCCAACTAGCGACAGAGACCCAGTACTTC.

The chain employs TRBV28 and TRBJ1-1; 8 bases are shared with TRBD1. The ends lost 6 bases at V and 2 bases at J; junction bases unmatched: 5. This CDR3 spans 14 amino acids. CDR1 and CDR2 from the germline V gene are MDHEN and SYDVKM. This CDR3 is CASRTGTGNTEAFF. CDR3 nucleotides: TGTGCCAGCAGGACCGGGACAGGAAACACTGAAGCTTTCTTT.

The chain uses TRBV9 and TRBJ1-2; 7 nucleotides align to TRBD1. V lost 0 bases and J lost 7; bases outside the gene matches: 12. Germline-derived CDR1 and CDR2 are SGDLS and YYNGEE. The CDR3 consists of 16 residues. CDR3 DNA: TGTGCCAGCAGCGTAGGAACAGGGCTCCAGGGGGGTGGCTACACCTTC. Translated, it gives CASSVGTGLQGGGYTF.

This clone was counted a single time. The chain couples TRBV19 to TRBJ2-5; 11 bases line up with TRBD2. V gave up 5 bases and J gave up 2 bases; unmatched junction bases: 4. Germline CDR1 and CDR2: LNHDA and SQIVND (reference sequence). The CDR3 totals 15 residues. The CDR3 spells CASSVAGGIQETQYF. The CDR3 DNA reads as TGTGCCAGTAGTGTAGCGGGGGGGATTCAAGAGACCCAGTACTTC.

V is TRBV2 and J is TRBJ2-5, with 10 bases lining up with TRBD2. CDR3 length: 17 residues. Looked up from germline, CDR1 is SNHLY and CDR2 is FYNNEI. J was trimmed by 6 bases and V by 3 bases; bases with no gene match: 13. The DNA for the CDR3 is TGTGCCAGCAGTGAGGCAGGGACTAGCGCGGCCTTGAAGACCCAGTACTTC. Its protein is CASSEAGTSAALKTQYF.

The CDR3 spells CASGWTGGPPDTQYF. The CDR3 DNA reads TGCGCCAGCGGCTGGACGGGGGGCCCACCAGATACGCAGTATTTT. V is TRBV5-1 and J is TRBJ2-3; maybe TRBD2 (7 bases). Trimming took off 7 bases at V and 4 bases at J, with 19 bases between the two ends. From germline, CDR1 is SGHRS and CDR2 YFSETQ. The CDR3 consists of 15 residues.

CDR3 nucleotide sequence: TGTGCCAGCAGCTCGTCAGCGGGGGTTTACGAGCAGTACTTC. This translates into CASSSSAGVYEQYF. The gene calls are TRBV11-2 and TRBJ2-7, with TRBD2 identical over 8 bases. CDR1 SGHAT and CDR2 FQNNGV come from the germline V gene. This CDR3 spans 14 amino acids. Trimming at V came to 4 bases and at J to 4 bases, leaving 6 bases not matched to a gene.

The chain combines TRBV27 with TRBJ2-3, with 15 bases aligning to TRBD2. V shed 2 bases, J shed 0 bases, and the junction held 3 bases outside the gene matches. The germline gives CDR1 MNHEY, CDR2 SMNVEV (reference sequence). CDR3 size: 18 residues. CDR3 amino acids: CASSLRGLAGGSTDTQYF. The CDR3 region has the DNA TGTGCCAGCAGTTTAAGGGGACTAGCGGGGGGTAGCACAGATACGCAGTATTTT.

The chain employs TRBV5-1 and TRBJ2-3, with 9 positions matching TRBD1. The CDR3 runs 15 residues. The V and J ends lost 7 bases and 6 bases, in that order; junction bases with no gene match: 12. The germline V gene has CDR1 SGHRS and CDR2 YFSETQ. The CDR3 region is CASSPGQGKSDTQYF. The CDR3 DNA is TGCGCCAGCTCCCCGGGACAGGGAAAATCGGATACGCAGTATTTT.

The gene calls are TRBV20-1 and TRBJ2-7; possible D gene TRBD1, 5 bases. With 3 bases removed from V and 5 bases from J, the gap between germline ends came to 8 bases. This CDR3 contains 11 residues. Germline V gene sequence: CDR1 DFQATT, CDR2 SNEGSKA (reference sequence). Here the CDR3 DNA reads TGCAGTGCTAGCTTGGGGCACGAGCAGTACTTC. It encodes CSASLGHEQYF.